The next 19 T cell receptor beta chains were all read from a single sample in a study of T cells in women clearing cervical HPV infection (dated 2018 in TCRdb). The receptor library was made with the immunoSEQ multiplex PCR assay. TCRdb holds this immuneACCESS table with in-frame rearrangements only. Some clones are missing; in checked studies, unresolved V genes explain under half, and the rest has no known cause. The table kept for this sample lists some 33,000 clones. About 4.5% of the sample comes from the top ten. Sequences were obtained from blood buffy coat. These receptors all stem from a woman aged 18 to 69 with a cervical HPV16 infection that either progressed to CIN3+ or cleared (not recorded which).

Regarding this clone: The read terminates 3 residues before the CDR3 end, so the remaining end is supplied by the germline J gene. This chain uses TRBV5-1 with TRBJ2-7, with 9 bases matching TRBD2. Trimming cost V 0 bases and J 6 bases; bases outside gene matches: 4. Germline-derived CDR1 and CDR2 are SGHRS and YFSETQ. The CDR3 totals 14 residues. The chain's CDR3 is CASSLGLAALEQYF. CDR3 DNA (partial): TGCGCCAGCAGCTTGGGACTAGCGGCCCTCGAG. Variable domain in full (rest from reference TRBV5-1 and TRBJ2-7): KAGVTQTPRYLIKTRGQQVTLSCSPISGHRSVSWYQQTPGQGLQFLFEYFSETQRNKGNFPGRFSGRQFSNSRSEMNVSTLELGDSALYLCASSLGLAALEQYFGPGTRLTVT.

This CDR3 is CASSLGLAGGNEQFF. The part of the CDR3 DNA that was read is TGCGCCAGCAGCTTGGGACTAGCGGGTGGGAATGAG. This chain joins TRBV5-1 and TRBJ2-1; the match to TRBD2 covers 10 bases. Read data end 3 residues before the CDR3 end; the end is taken from the germline J gene. The CDR3 contains 15 residues. Per the germline V gene, CDR1 is SGHRS and CDR2 is YFSETQ. V trimming: 0 bases; J trimming: 7 bases; junction bases outside the gene matches: 4.

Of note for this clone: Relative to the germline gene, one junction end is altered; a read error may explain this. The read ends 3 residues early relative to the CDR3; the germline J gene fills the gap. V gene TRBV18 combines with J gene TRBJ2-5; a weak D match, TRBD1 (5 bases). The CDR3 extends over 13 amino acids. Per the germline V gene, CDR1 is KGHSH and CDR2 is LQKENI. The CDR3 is CATSKGIGETQYF. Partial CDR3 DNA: TGTGCCACCTCAAAGGGGATAGGAGAGACC.

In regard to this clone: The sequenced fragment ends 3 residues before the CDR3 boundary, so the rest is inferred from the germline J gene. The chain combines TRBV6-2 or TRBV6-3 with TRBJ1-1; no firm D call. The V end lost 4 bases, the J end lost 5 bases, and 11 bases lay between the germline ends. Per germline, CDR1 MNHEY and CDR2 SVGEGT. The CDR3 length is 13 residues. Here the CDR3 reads CASSSLLSTEAFF. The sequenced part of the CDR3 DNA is TGTGCCAGCAGTTCCCTTCTAAGTACTGAA.

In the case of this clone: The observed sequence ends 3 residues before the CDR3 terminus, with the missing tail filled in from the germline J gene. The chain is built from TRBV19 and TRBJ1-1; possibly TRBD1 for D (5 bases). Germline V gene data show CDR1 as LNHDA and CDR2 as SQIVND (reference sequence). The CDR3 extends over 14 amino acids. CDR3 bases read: TGTGCCAGTAGTCCCAACCCTCCGGGGGAGACA. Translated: CASSPNPPGET. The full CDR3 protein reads CASSPNPPGETAFF. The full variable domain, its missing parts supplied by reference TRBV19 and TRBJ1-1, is DGGITQSPKYLFRKEGQNVTLSCEQNLNHDAMYWYRQDPGQGLRLIYYSQIVNDFQKGDIAEGYSVSREKKESFPLTVTSAQKNPTAFYLCASSPNPPGETAFFGQGTRLTVV.

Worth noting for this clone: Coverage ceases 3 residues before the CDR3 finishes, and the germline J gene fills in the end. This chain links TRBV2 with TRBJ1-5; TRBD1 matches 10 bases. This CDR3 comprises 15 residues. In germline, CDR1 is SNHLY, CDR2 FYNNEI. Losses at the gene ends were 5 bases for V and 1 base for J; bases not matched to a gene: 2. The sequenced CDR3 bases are TGTGCCAGCAGTCGGGACAGGGGAAGCAATCAGCCC. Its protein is CASSRDRGSNQP. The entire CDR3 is CASSRDRGSNQPQHF.

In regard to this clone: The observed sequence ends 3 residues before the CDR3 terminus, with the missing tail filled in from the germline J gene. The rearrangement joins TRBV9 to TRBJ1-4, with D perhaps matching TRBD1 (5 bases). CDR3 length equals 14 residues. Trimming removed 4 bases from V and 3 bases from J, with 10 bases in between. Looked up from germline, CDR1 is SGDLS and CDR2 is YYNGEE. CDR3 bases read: TGTGCCAGCAGCAGCGGGGGGGCTAATGAAAAA. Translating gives CASSSGGANEK. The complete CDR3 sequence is CASSSGGANEKLFF.

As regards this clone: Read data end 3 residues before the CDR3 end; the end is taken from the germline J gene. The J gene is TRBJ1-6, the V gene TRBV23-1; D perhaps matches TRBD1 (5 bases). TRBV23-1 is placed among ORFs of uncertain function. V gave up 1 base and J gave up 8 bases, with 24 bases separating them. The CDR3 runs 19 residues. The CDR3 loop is CASSQWRGLSPFWDSPLHF. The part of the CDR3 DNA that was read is TGCGCCAGCAGTCAATGGCGGGGCCTAAGCCCATTTTGGGATTCACCC.

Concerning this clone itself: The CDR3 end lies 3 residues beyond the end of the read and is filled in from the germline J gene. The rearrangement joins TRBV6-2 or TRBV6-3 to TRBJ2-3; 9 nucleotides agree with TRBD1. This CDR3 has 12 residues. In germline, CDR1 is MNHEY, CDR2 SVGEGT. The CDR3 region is CASSLDRGTQYF. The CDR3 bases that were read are TGTGCCAGCAGTTTAGACAGGGGGACG.

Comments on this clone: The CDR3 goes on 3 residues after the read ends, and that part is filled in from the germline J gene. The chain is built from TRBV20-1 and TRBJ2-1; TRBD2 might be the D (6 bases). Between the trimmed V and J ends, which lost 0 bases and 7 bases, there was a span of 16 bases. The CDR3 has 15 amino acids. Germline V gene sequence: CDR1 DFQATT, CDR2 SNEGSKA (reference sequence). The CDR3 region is CSARDGMAGRNEQFF. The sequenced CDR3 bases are TGCAGTGCTAGAGATGGGATGGCGGGAAGGAATGAG.

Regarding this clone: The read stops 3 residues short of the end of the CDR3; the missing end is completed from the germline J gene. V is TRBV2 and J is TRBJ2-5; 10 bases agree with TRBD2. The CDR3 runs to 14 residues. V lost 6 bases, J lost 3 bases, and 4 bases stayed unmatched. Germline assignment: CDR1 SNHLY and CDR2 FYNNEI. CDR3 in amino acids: CASRPTSGEETQYF. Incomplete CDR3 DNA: TGTGCCAGCAGGCCCACTAGCGGGGAAGAGACC.

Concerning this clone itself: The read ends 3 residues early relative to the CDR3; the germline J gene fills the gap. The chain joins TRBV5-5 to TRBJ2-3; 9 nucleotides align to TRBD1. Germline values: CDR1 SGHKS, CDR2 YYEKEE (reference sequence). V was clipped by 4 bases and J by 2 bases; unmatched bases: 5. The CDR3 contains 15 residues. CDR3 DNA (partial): TGTGCCAGCAGCCTCGGGACAGGGATCACAGATACG. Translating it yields CASSLGTGITDT. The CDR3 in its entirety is CASSLGTGITDTQYF.

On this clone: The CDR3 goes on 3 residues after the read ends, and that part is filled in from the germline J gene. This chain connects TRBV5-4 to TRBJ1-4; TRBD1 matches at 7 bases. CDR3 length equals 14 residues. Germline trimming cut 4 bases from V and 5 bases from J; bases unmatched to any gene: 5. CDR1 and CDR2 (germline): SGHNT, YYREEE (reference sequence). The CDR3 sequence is CASSPTGRNEKLFF. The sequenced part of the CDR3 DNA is TGTGCCAGCAGCCCGACAGGGCGGAATGAAAAA.

The sequenced CDR3 bases are TGTGCCAGCTCACCCCTAGACAGTTACACTGAA. This encodes CASSPLDSYTE. The CDR3 in full is CASSPLDSYTEAFF. This chain connects TRBV18 to TRBJ1-1, with D perhaps matching TRBD1 (5 bases). The read ends 3 residues shy of where the CDR3 ends; the end is completed using the germline J gene. Germline CDR1 and CDR2: KGHSH and LQKENI. The CDR3 is 14 amino acids. Trimming pared 3 bases from V and 3 bases from J, leaving 11 bases between.

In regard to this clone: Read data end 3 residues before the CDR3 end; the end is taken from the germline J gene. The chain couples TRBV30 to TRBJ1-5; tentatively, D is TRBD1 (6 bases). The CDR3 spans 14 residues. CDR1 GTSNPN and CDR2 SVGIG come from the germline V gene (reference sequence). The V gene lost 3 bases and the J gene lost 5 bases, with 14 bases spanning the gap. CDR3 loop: CAWRTGGLDQPQHF. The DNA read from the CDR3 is TGTGCCTGGAGGACAGGCGGCCTGGATCAGCCC.

The CDR3 protein is CSARLAGSRDTQYF. CDR3 DNA (partial): TGCAGTGCTAGACTTGCGGGAAGTCGCGATACG. V and J are TRBV20-1 and TRBJ2-3; tentative D call: TRBD2 (6 bases). The missing CDR3 end, 3 residues past where the read stops, is filled in from the germline J gene. Germline V gene sequence: CDR1 DFQATT, CDR2 SNEGSKA (reference sequence). The CDR3 covers 14 residues. The V gene lost 2 bases and the J gene lost 6 bases, with 15 bases spanning the gap.

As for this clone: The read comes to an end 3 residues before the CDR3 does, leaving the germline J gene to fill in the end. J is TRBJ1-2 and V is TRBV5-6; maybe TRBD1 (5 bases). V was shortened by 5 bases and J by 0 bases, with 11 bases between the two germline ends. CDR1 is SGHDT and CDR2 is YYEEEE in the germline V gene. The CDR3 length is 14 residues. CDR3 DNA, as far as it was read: TGTGCCAGCAGAGAGGGGCCCACTAACTATGGC. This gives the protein CASREGPTNYG. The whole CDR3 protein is CASREGPTNYGYTF.

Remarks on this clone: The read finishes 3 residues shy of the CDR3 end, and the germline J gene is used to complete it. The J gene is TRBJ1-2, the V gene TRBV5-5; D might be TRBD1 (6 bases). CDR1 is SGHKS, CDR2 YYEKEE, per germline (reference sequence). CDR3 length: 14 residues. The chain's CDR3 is CASSPELDRRGYTF. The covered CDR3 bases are TGTGCCAGCAGCCCCGAACTGGACAGAAGGGGC. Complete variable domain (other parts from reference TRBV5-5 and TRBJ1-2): DAGVTQSPTHLIKTRGQQVTLRCSPISGHKSVSWYQQVLGQGPQFIFQYYEKEERGRGNFPDRFSARQFPNYSSELNVNALLLGDSALYLCASSPELDRRGYTFGSGTRLTVV.

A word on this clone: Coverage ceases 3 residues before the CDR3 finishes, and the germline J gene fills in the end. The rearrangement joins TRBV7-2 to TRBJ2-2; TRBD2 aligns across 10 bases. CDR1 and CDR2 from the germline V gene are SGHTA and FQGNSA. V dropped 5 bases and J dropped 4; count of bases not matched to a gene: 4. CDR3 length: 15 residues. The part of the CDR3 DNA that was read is TGTGCCAGCAGCCCTAGCGGGGGAGTCACCGGGGAG. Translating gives CASSPSGGVTGE. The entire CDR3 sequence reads CASSPSGGVTGELFF.